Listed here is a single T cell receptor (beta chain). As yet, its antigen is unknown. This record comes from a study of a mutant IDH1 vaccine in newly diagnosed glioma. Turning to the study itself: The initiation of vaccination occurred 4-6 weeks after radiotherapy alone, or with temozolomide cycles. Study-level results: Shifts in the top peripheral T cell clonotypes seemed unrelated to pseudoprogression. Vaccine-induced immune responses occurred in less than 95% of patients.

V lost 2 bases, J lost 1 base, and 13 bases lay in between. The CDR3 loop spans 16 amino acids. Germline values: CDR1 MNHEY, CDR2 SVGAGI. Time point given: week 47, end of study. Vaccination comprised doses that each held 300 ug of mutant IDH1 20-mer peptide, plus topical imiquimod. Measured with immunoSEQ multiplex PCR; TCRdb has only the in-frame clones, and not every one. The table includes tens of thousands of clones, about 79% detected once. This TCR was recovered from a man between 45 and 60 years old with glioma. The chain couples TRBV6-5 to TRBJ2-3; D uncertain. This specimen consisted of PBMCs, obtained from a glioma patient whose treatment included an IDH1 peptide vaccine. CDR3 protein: CASSYGLPLGTDTQYF. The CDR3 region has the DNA TGTGCCAGCAGTTACGGGCTACCCCTGGGCACAGATACGCAGTATTTT.